This TCR beta chain was recorded in a study of T-cell memory formation after mild COVID-19. Trimming took off 6 bases at V and 2 bases at J, with 9 bases between the two ends. This CDR3 has 13 residues. Only a few counts were recorded for this clonotype. TCRdb called the 5' RACE reads again in MiXCR, with one record for every CDR3 protein. The table shows over 120,000 distinct CDR3 sequences, with 15% to 20% occurring only once. Sequencing was done on a sample of PBMCs or a T cell subset sorted from them (not recorded which). The receptor comes from an adult woman who had mild COVID-19 (a few samples of this study predate the infection). Cell type and time point are not known. The gene calls are TRBV12-3 or TRBV12-4 and TRBJ2-3; D uncertain. The CDR3 protein is CASRPGPTDTQYF. The DNA for the CDR3 is TGTGCCAGCAGACCCGGACCCACAGATACGCAGTATTTT.